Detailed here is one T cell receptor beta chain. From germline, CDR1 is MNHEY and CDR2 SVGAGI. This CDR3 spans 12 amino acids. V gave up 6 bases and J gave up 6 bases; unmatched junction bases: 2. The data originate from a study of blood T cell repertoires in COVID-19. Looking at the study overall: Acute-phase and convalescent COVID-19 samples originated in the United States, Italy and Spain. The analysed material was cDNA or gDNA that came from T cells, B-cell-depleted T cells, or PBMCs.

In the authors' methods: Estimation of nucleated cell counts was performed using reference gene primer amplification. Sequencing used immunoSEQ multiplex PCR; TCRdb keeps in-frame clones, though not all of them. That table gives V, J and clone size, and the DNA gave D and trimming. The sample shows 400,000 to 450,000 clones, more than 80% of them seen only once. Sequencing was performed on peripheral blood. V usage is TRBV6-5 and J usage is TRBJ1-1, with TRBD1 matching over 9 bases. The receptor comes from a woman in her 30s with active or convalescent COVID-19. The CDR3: CASSTGGPEAFF. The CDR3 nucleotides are TGTGCCAGCAGCACAGGGGGCCCTGAAGCTTTCTTT.